The source of this T cell receptor (beta chain) is a study of cytomegalovirus exposure and HLA in healthy donors. Germline CDR1 is MDHEN and CDR2 is SYDVKM. This CDR3 is 13 amino acids long. The trim removed 7 bases at V and 3 bases at J, leaving 6 bases unmatched. PCR amplification relied on 60 Vbeta primers (plus 13 Jbeta primers). Assay used: immunoSEQ multiplex PCR; TCRdb lists only in-frame clones, some missing. This table holds approximately 110,000 clones, around 80% found once. Sequenced material: PBMCs. The rearrangement links TRBV28 to TRBJ2-7, with 7 nucleotides matching TRBD1. The sequence derives from a man aged 45-65 years in good health and CMV-seronegative. CDR3 sequence reads: CASTEGADYEQYF. CDR3 nucleotides: TGTGCCAGCACCGAGGGGGCGGACTACGAGCAGTACTTC. Filled out from reference TRBV28 and TRBJ2-7, the complete variable domain reads DVKVTQSSRYLVKRTGEKVFLECVQDMDHENMFWYRQDPGLGLRLIYFSYDVKMKEKGDIPEGYSVSREKKERFSLILESASTNQTSMYLCASTEGADYEQYFGPGTRLTVT.